The 17 T cell receptor beta chains in this list originate from one sample, sequenced in a study of blood T cell repertoires in COVID-19. Method: immunoSEQ multiplex PCR; TCRdb's copy keeps in-frame clones and lacks some. The table shows tens of thousands of clones, with around 81% occurring only once. Sequences were obtained from peripheral blood. Receptor source: a human donor in a cohort sampled during active COVID-19.

The chain links TRBV5-1 to TRBJ1-6, with 9 bases aligning to TRBD1. Germline assignment: CDR1 SGHRS and CDR2 YFSETQ. Trimming took 4 bases from V and 0 from J; bases not matched to a gene: 8. The CDR3 runs to 18 residues. This CDR3 reads CASSLGTGRVSYNSPLHF. The CDR3 bases are TGCGCCAGCAGCCTCGGGACAGGGAGGGTCTCCTATAATTCACCCCTCCACTTT.

V gene TRBV5-4 combines with J gene TRBJ2-3; D unclear. This CDR3 contains 16 residues. Germline V gene lookup returns CDR1 SGHNT and CDR2 YYREEE (reference sequence). V was shortened by 4 bases and J by 1 base, with 16 bases between the two germline ends. The CDR3 reads CASSPVASYRTDTQYF. The CDR3 DNA is TGTGCCAGCAGCCCGGTCGCCTCGTACCGCACAGATACGCAGTATTTT.

The gene calls are TRBV7-8 and TRBJ2-7; TRBD1 matches at 9 bases. CDR1 is SGHVS and CDR2 is FQNEAQ in the germline V gene. V lost 3 bases, J lost 1 base, and 7 bases stayed unmatched. The CDR3 loop spans 16 amino acids. The CDR3 DNA follows: TGTGCCAGCAGCTTTGACACAGGGGGCGTATCCTACGAGCAGTACTTC. This encodes CASSFDTGGVSYEQYF.

This chain joins TRBV29-1 and TRBJ2-3; D call uncertain. The V gene lost 0 bases and the J gene lost 1 base, with 5 bases spanning the gap. The V gene's germline CDR1 is SQVTM and CDR2 ANQGSEA. This CDR3 region has 13 residues. CDR3 nucleotide sequence: TGCAGCGTTGAAGAGGCAGGCACAGATACGCAGTATTTT. Translating gives CSVEEAGTDTQYF.

V and J are TRBV4-3 and TRBJ2-7; 7 positions agree with TRBD2. Per the germline V gene, CDR1 is LGHNA and CDR2 is YSLEER. Trimming cost V 0 bases and J 10 bases; bases outside gene matches: 15. The CDR3 consists of 16 residues. This CDR3 reads CASSQDYGTNYLPQYF. In DNA form, the CDR3 reads TGCGCCAGCAGCCAAGATTACGGGACTAACTACCTTCCCCAGTACTTC.

The rearrangement uses TRBV29-1 and TRBJ1-1, with D maybe TRBD1 (5 bases). This CDR3 is built from 13 residues. V was trimmed by 7 bases and J by 0 bases, leaving 12 bases between them. Germline values: CDR1 SQVTM, CDR2 ANQGSEA. The CDR3 region has the DNA TGCAGCGATCTTGACAGCATGAACACTGAAGCTTTCTTT. It yields the protein CSDLDSMNTEAFF. Full variable domain (missing parts from reference TRBV29-1 and TRBJ1-1): SAVISQKPSRDICQRGTSLTIQCQVDSQVTMMFWYRQQPGQSLTLIATANQGSEATYESGFVIDKFPISRPNLTFSTLTVSNMSPEDSSIYLCSDLDSMNTEAFFGQGTRLTVV.

This rearrangement joins TRBV19 to TRBJ2-3; TRBD2 agrees at 9 bases. CDR3 length: 16 amino acids. The germline V gene has CDR1 LNHDA and CDR2 SQIVND (reference sequence). V lost 4 bases to trimming and J lost 4 bases; unmatched junction nucleotides: 9. CDR3 nucleotides: TGTGCCAGTAGTACCATCGGACTAGCGCGATCAGATACGCAGTATTTT. It codes for CASSTIGLARSDTQYF.

The CDR3 loop reads CASSLARQGYTEAFF. CDR3 nucleotide sequence: TGTGCCAGCAGCTTAGCCCGACAGGGCTACACTGAAGCTTTCTTT. The rearrangement links TRBV13 to TRBJ1-1; TRBD1 aligns across 7 bases. V gave up 1 base and J gave up 3 bases; unmatched junction bases: 5. Germline CDR1 and CDR2: PRHDT and FYEKMQ (reference sequence). This CDR3 comprises 15 residues.

The gene calls are TRBV9 and TRBJ2-2; unclear D gene. The V gene lost 0 bases and the J gene lost 2 bases, with 11 bases spanning the gap. CDR3 size: 16 residues. The germline CDR1 and CDR2 sequences are SGDLS and YYNGEE. This CDR3 is CASSVDVPLNTGELFF. For the CDR3, the DNA is TGTGCCAGCAGCGTAGATGTGCCTCTAAACACCGGGGAGCTGTTTTTT.

The rearrangement uses TRBV6-5 and TRBJ2-2, with D perhaps TRBD2 (5 bases). The CDR3 runs 12 residues. The germline V gene encodes CDR1 MNHEY and CDR2 SVGAGI. V was clipped by 8 bases and J by 7 bases, with 11 bases between them. The CDR3 DNA sequence: TGTGCCAGCGGACTTGGGGTCGGGGAGCTGTTTTTT. Its translation: CASGLGVGELFF.

The CDR3 protein is CASSYSLTVNEKLFF. In nucleotides, the CDR3 is TGTGCCAGCAGTTACTCGCTGACAGTTAATGAAAAACTGTTTTTT. V is TRBV6-5 and J is TRBJ1-4; possibly TRBD1 for D (5 bases). The V and J ends lost 0 bases and 4 bases respectively, with 9 bases between them. Germline V CDR1 and CDR2: MNHEY, SVGAGI. The CDR3 runs 15 residues.

This chain uses TRBV9 with TRBJ1-4, with TRBD1 matching 11 bases. Germline V lookup: CDR1 SGDLS, CDR2 YYNGEE. Trimming cost V 3 bases and J 5 bases; bases outside gene matches: 3. The CDR3 covers 15 residues. CDR3 DNA sequence: TGTGCCAGCAGCGGGACAGGGGGCGAAAATGAAAAACTGTTTTTT. This codes for CASSGTGGENEKLFF. The complete variable domain, with remaining parts taken from reference TRBV9 and TRBJ1-4, reads DSGVTQTPKHLITATGQRVTLRCSPRSGDLSVYWYQQSLDQGLQFLIQYYNGEERAKGNILERFSAQQFPDLHSELNLSSLELGDSALYFCASSGTGGENEKLFFGSGTQLSVL.

V gene TRBV4-1 combines with J gene TRBJ2-2; a possible D gene is TRBD2 (6 bases). V lost 4 bases and J 5 bases, leaving 17 bases between the germline ends. CDR3 length: 16 residues. The germline V gene has CDR1 MGHRA and CDR2 YSYEKL. CDR3 sequence: CASSPTSRAGTGELFF. In DNA, the CDR3 is TGCGCCAGCAGCCCGACGTCACGGGCGGGGACCGGGGAGCTGTTTTTT.

The chain joins TRBV11-2 to TRBJ2-5; TRBD2 is a possible D gene (6 bases). CDR1 and CDR2 (germline): SGHAT, FQNNGV. The CDR3 runs to 16 residues. Trimming took 4 bases from V and 3 from J, leaving 18 bases between them. The CDR3 reads CASSSPQVGGKETQYF. The CDR3 DNA reads as TGTGCCAGCAGCTCCCCCCAGGTTGGGGGGAAAGAGACCCAGTACTTC.

The chain joins TRBV10-3 to TRBJ2-1; 7 bases are a match to TRBD1. The ends lost 6 bases at V and 5 bases at J; junction bases unmatched: 7. The CDR3 spans 14 residues. Germline V CDR1 and CDR2: ENHRY, SYGVKD. CDR3 residues: CAIRGTAGDNEQFF. DNA of the CDR3: TGTGCCATCAGGGGGACAGCCGGGGACAATGAGCAGTTCTTC.

The chain couples TRBV7-9 to TRBJ2-7; TRBD1 might be the D (6 bases). The germline V and J ends were trimmed by 5 bases and 1 base, with 12 bases remaining between them. CDR1 is SEHNR, CDR2 FQNEAQ, per germline (reference sequence). The CDR3 is 14 amino acids. CDR3 sequence (DNA): TGTGCCAGCAGCGAACCGGGACAATCCTACGAGCAGTACTTC. Translated, it gives CASSEPGQSYEQYF.

The chain carries TRBV2 and TRBJ2-1; no clear D. V was cut by 8 bases and J by 10 bases, with 9 bases left in between. Per the germline V gene, CDR1 is SNHLY and CDR2 is FYNNEI. This CDR3 is built from 10 residues. The CDR3 loop is CASAIREQFF. CDR3 nucleotide sequence: TGTGCCAGCGCCATCAGGGAGCAGTTCTTC.